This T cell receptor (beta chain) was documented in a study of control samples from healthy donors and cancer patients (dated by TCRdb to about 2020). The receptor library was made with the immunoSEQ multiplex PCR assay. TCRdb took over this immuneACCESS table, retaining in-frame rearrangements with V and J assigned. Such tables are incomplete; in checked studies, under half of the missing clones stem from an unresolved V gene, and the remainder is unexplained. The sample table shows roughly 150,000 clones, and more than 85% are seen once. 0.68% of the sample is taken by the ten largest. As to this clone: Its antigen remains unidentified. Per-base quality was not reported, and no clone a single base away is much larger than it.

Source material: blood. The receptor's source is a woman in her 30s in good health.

The CDR3 corresponds to CASSFVGLTYEQYF. Read as DNA, the sequence is TGTGCCAGCAGTTTCGTCGGCCTTACCTACGAGCAGTACTTC. The sequence is built from TRBV27 and TRBJ2-7; a confident D gene designation cannot be given. V is pared back by 3 bases and J by 2 bases, with 11 bases lying between the germline termini. From cysteine to phenylalanine, the CDR3 is 14 amino acids long. The entry retains the CDR3 DNA only, 42 bases that are in frame from base 1. The germline V gene (reference sequence) gives CDR1 as MNHEY and CDR2 as SMNVEV.